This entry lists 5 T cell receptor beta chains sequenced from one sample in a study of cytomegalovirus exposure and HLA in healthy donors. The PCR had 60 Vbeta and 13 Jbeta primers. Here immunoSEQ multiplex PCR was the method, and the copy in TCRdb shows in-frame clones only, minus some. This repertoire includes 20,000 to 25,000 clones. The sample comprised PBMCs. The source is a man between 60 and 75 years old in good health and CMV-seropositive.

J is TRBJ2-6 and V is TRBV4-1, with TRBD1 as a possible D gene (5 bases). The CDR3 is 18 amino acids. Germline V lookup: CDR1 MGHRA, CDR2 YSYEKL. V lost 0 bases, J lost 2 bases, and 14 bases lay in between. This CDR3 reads CASSQEGQGLAGANVLTF. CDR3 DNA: TGCGCCAGCAGCCAAGAGGGGCAGGGATTGGCTGGGGCCAACGTCCTGACTTTC.

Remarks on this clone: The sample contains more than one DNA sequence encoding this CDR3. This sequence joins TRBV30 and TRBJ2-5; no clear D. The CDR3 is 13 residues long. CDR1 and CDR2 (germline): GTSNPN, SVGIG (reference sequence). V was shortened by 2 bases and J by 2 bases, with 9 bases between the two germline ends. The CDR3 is CAWSLTVQETQYF. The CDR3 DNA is TGTGCCTGGAGTCTAACGGTTCAAGAGACCCAGTACTTC.

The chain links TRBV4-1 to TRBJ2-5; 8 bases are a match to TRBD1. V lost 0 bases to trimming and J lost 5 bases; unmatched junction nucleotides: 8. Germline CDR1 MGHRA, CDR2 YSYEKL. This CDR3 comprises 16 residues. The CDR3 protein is CASSQESRGHGETQYF. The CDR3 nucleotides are TGCGCCAGCAGCCAAGAATCCAGGGGGCACGGGGAGACCCAGTACTTC.

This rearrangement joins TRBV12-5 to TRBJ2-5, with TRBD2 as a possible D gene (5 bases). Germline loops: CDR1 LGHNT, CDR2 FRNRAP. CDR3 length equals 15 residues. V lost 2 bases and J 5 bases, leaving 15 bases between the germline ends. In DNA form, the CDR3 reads TGTGCTAGTGGTTTGTTTTCGGTGGAGCGGGAGACCCAGTACTTC. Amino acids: CASGLFSVERETQYF.

CDR3 sequence reads: CSTRGGSYNEQFF. CDR3 DNA: TGCAGCACAAGAGGAGGCTCCTACAATGAGCAGTTCTTC. V gene TRBV29-1 combines with J gene TRBJ2-1, with D possibly being TRBD2 (5 bases). CDR1 and CDR2 (germline): SQVTM, ANQGSEA. The CDR3 contains 13 residues. Trimming removed 8 bases from V and 0 bases from J, with 11 bases in between.